The clone carrying this TCR beta chain was counted between two and nine times. Its antigen remains unknown. Time point denoted: healthy volunteer bleed at 6 weeks. It was from unfractionated whole blood that total RNA was extracted. The data stem from a study of human T cells and chemical hapten exposure. Across the study: How much TCR each sample yielded varied, mostly because pooled library volumes differed slightly. General study points: Once DPC sensitization occurred, TCRs above 1 in 1000 frequency showed no change.

The germline V gene has CDR1 SQVTM and CDR2 ANQGSEA. V lost 8 bases, J lost 1 base, and 5 bases stayed unmatched. This CDR3 region has 13 residues. Individual cDNA molecules (in the library) carried attached unique molecular identifiers. Authors' methods: TCRs per sample had a median of approximately 100,000 and ranged from about 23,224 to 750,000. TCRdb independently ran MiXCR on the RACE reads; one entry per CDR3 protein. The V and J calls reflect TCRdb's pipeline rather than the authors' work. In the table there are approximately 81,000 distinct CDR3 sequences, about 8.7% of which are singletons. This TCR was sampled from a male donor in good health. Some clones in this sample may be carry-over from other donors' samples. Specimen: whole blood. The chain has TRBV29-1 and TRBJ1-1, with 9 bases fitting TRBD1. The CDR3 is CSSGTGSNTEAFF. The CDR3 DNA reads as TGCAGCTCCGGGACAGGGTCGAACACTGAAGCTTTCTTT.